This T cell receptor beta chain is from a study of glioma-infiltrating T cells after dendritic cell vaccination (dated by TCRdb to the mid-2010s). In terms of the full investigation: The cohort comprised approximately 15 glioblastoma patients from Phase I and II dendritic cell vaccination trials, 9 newly diagnosed and 6 with recurrent disease. Autologous tumor lysate-pulsed dendritic cell vaccination was administered to the patients between 2003 and 2012. The vaccine was prepared from monocyte-derived dendritic cells that were cultured for roughly seven days with IL-4 and GM-CSF and then pulsed overnight with autologous tumor lysate. Patients received three intradermal dendritic cell vaccine injections at biweekly intervals in the arm below the axilla. In glioblastoma patients vaccinated with dendritic cells, deep sequencing of TCR beta CDR3 regions served to measure the amount of tumor-infiltrating lymphocytes and to compare repertoires between tumor and blood. Survival after dendritic cell vaccination was correlated with TCR sequencing metrics, such as TIL content and the overlap between tumor and blood repertoires.

Patients were selected for having adequate residual fresh-frozen tumor tissue and more than two years of available survival data. None of the glioblastoma patients carried an isocitrate dehydrogenase mutation, although molecular status otherwise varied. PBMC were collected before vaccination, two weeks after the third vaccination, and at tumor progression when it occurred. The Qiagen DNeasy Blood extraction Kit was used for extraction of genomic DNA. Study-level results and caveats: The three-group TCR overlap response model was characterized as speculative, and prospective validation of the model was stated to be required. Longer time to progression and overall survival after dendritic cell vaccination were predicted by higher estimated pretreatment TIL content. TCR clonality showed no direct relationship with survival, which suggests that a diverse polyclonal response may be important. The cohort was small and heterogeneous, few patients had complete blood and tumor sets, and even fewer had initial-recurrent tumor pairs.

Using the immunoSEQ assay, TCRB CDR3 regions were amplified from roughly 2.2 micrograms of genomic DNA, or from all available DNA when less than that was on hand. Multiplex PCR used 60 forward primers for TCR V beta segments and 13 reverse primers for J beta segments. To estimate reads per starting template, synthetic control templates were spiked into each sample at limiting dilution. The Illumina HiSeq System generated sequencing reads of 87 bp. Turning to the authors' computational methods: PCR and sequencing errors were removed by a nearest neighbor algorithm that merged closely related sequences. TCR overlap was defined as the percentage of unique tumor TCR beta sequences that were also found in the peripheral blood of the same patient. As stored in TCRdb, this immuneACCESS dataset retains in-frame rearrangements with V and J assigned. A fraction of the clones does not appear; measured against another copy, unresolved V genes explain less than half of the discrepancy, and the remainder lacks a known reason. V and J calls and clone size are as listed in that table; D and trimming were resolved from the DNA. This sample holds some 73,000 clones; approximately 80% were observed only once. Under 2.5% of the sample rests with the top ten.

The CDR3 contains 16 residues, cysteine and phenylalanine counted. Solely the CDR3 DNA is kept, with 48 bases framed from the first base. V drops 4 bases and J drops 3 bases, leaving 16 bases in between. Looking up the germline V gene yields CDR1 SGHRS and CDR2 YFSETQ. In the case of this clone: Its antigen specificity is not known. No base qualities exist here, and no much larger clone lies one base off it.

Here the sequenced sample was blood, taken before dendritic cell vaccination. The chain joins TRBV5-1 to TRBJ2-2, and possibly TRBD2, on 7 matching bases. The clonotype originates from a human donor with glioblastoma. The CDR3 loop reads CASSPSGGGYTGELFF. The base sequence is TGCGCCAGCAGCCCTAGCGGAGGGGGGTACACCGGGGAGCTGTTTTTT. The entire variable domain, with the stretches around the CDR3 drawn from the reference TRBV5-1 and TRBJ2-2 proteins, is KAGVTQTPRYLIKTRGQQVTLSCSPISGHRSVSWYQQTPGQGLQFLFEYFSETQRNKGNFPGRFSGRQFSNSRSEMNVSTLELGDSALYLCASSPSGGGYTGELFFGEGSRLTVL.